This T cell receptor (beta chain) was retrieved from a study of blood T cell repertoires in COVID-19. For the study at large: The origin of the acute and convalescent COVID-19 samples was the United States, Italy and Spain. PBMCs, B-cell-depleted T cells, or T cells were the source of the cDNA or gDNA that made up the material.

The CDR3 consists of 14 residues. The V and J ends lost 3 bases and 5 bases respectively, with 13 bases between them. The germline gives CDR1 KGHDR, CDR2 SFDVKD. Profiling relied on immunoSEQ multiplex PCR, and the TCRdb table lists in-frame clones only, not all of them. The sample holds approximately 170,000 clones; about 85% are singletons and the top ten take roughly 1.1%. Sequencing was done on a sample of peripheral blood. The origin of this receptor is a man aged 55 to 70 who had recovered from COVID-19. V and J are TRBV24-1 and TRBJ2-7, with a possible D match to TRBD1 (5 bases). Here the CDR3 reads CATSDHRGPDEQYF. CDR3 bases: TGTGCCACCAGTGATCATAGGGGTCCCGACGAGCAGTACTTC.